The 17 T cell receptor beta chains presented below share a single source sample, sequenced in a study of PD-1 blockade in classical Hodgkin lymphoma. Exposure to brentuximab vedotin varied, and each patient had relapsed following autologous stem cell transplantation. TCRdb keeps only in-frame clones here, not all; method: immunoSEQ multiplex PCR. The sample holds tens of thousands of clones, roughly 91% seen once. The input for sequencing was peripheral blood mononuclear cells (PBMCs), taken at baseline. These receptors all stem from a human donor with classical Hodgkin lymphoma.

The rearrangement joins TRBV9 to TRBJ1-4; D might be TRBD1 (5 bases). The germline CDR1 and CDR2 sequences are SGDLS and YYNGEE. The CDR3 runs 15 residues. The germline V and J ends were trimmed by 3 bases and 2 bases, with 11 bases remaining between them. CDR3 bases: TGTGCCAGCAGCGGAGGTTGGGGCACTAATGAAAAACTGTTTTTT. Encoded protein: CASSGGWGTNEKLFF.

This chain joins TRBV21-1 and TRBJ2-5; TRBD1, the table's D call, lacks a check against the DNA. TRBV21-1 is a pseudogene segment. CDR3 length: 13 residues. The CDR3 reads CASSIPRQKTQYF. CDR3 in DNA: TGTGCCAGCAGCATCCCGAGACAGAAGACCCAGTACTTC.

Details on this clone: This sample includes further DNA sequences coding for the same CDR3. The V call is TRBV9, the J call TRBJ2-3; D is unclear. This CDR3 has 13 amino acids. The V end was cut by 0 bases, the J end by 5 bases, with 7 bases between. Germline CDR1 is SGDLS and CDR2 is YYNGEE. The CDR3 loop is CASSVGAGDTQYF. DNA of the CDR3: TGTGCCAGCAGCGTAGGTGCCGGAGATACGCAGTATTTT.

This sequence joins TRBV9 and TRBJ1-5; D unresolved. Trimming stripped 0 bases from V and 0 bases from J, with 7 bases between. In germline, CDR1 is SGDLS, CDR2 YYNGEE. CDR3 length equals 15 residues. The CDR3 nucleotides are TGTGCCAGCAGCGTAGGCGGCCATAGCAATCAGCCCCAGCATTTT. It yields the protein CASSVGGHSNQPQHF.

This rearrangement joins TRBV5-1 to TRBJ2-7, with 9 bases that match TRBD1. The V segment lost 3 bases and the J segment 1 base; nucleotides outside the gene matches: 2. This CDR3 region has 14 residues. Germline assignment: CDR1 SGHRS and CDR2 YFSETQ. CDR3 residues: CASSSGTGSYEQYF. The CDR3 bases are TGCGCCAGCAGCTCCGGGACAGGGTCCTACGAGCAGTACTTC. The entire variable domain, with the rest obtained from reference TRBV5-1 and TRBJ2-7, is as follows: KAGVTQTPRYLIKTRGQQVTLSCSPISGHRSVSWYQQTPGQGLQFLFEYFSETQRNKGNFPGRFSGRQFSNSRSEMNVSTLELGDSALYLCASSSGTGSYEQYFGPGTRLTVT.

This chain connects TRBV5-5 to TRBJ1-6; no clear D gene. The CDR3 covers 16 residues. Per germline, CDR1 SGHKS and CDR2 YYEKEE (reference sequence). V dropped 4 bases and J dropped 6 bases, with 17 bases sitting between them. CDR3: CASSPQTGVRNSPLHF. DNA of the CDR3: TGTGCCAGCAGCCCACAGACCGGGGTCCGTAATTCACCCCTCCACTTT.

The chain employs TRBV7-2 and TRBJ2-3; no reliable D call. CDR1 and CDR2 (germline): SGHTA, FQGNSA. V was pared by 2 bases and J by 5 bases, with 5 bases between. This CDR3 has 12 amino acids. Here the CDR3 DNA reads TGTGCCAGCAGCTTATTTGGAGATACGCAGTATTTT. Protein sequence: CASSLFGDTQYF.

The chain employs TRBV27 and TRBJ2-3, with D unclear. V gave up 2 bases and J gave up 1 base, with 4 bases separating them. The CDR3 has 13 residues. The germline CDR1 and CDR2 sequences are MNHEY and SMNVEV (reference sequence). CDR3: CASSLAGTDTQYF. CDR3 in DNA: TGTGCCAGCAGTTTAGCGGGCACAGATACGCAGTATTTT.

J is TRBJ1-6 and V is TRBV5-6, with D uncertain. Germline values: CDR1 SGHDT, CDR2 YYEEEE. This CDR3 is 16 amino acids long. V was clipped by 0 bases and J by 0 bases, with 7 bases between them. The CDR3 coding sequence is TGTGCCAGCAGCTTGGGGGGAAGCTCCTATAATTCACCCCTCCACTTT. This encodes CASSLGGSSYNSPLHF. Drawing the rest from reference TRBV5-6 and TRBJ1-6, the complete variable domain is DAGVTQSPTHLIKTRGQQVTLRCSPKSGHDTVSWYQQALGQGPQFIFQYYEEEERQRGNFPDRFSGHQFPNYSSELNVNALLLGDSALYLCASSLGGSSYNSPLHFGNGTRLTVT.

The chain carries TRBV28 and TRBJ2-5; D is possibly TRBD1 (5 bases). Near its end, the DNA agrees better with TRBJ2-7, so the J call may be wrong. In germline, CDR1 is MDHEN, CDR2 SYDVKM. The CDR3 length is 13 residues. Here the CDR3 reads CASMQGNSYEQYF. DNA for the CDR3: TGTGCCAGCATGCAGGGTAACTCCTACGAGCAGTACTTC.

The chain combines TRBV4-1 with TRBJ2-7, with D possibly being TRBD1 or TRBD2 (5 bases each). CDR1 is MGHRA and CDR2 is YSYEKL in the germline V gene. The CDR3 contains 11 residues. Trimming shortened V by 8 bases and J by 0 bases, and 5 bases separated the two germline ends. CDR3 coding DNA: TGCGCCAGCGGGACCTCCTACGAGCAGTACTTC. It translates to CASGTSYEQYF.

The gene calls are TRBV18 and TRBJ1-1; 7 bases line up with TRBD1. The CDR3 consists of 15 residues. The J segment lost 5 bases and the V segment lost 3 bases, leaving 9 bases of the junction unmatched. Per the germline V gene, CDR1 is KGHSH and CDR2 is LQKENI. CDR3 bases: TGTGCCAGCTCACCCGGGACAGCTAGACAAACTGAAGCTTTCTTT. As protein: CASSPGTARQTEAFF.

The J gene is TRBJ2-5, the V gene TRBV25-1; 10 bases match TRBD2. Germline values: CDR1 MGHDK, CDR2 SYGVNS. J gave up 2 bases and V 0 bases, and 6 bases lay outside the gene matches. The CDR3 runs 17 residues. CDR3: CASSEYRLAGVQETQYF. CDR3 coding DNA: TGTGCCAGCAGTGAATATAGGCTAGCGGGGGTTCAAGAGACCCAGTACTTC. The complete variable domain, with remaining parts taken from reference TRBV25-1 and TRBJ2-5, reads EADIYQTPRYLVIGTGKKITLECSQTMGHDKMYWYQQDPGMELHLIHYSYGVNSTEKGDLSSESTVSRIRTEHFPLTLESARPSHTSQYLCASSEYRLAGVQETQYFGPGTRLLVL.

This clone came up a few times. The genes are TRBV6-7 and TRBJ1-5; 8 nucleotides agree with TRBD1. TRBV6-7 is an ORF; its function is uncertain. The ends lost 11 bases at V and 4 bases at J; junction bases unmatched: 10. The CDR3 has 14 residues. DNA of the CDR3: TGTGCCCTGGGGGCCAGGGGGCCGAATCAGCCCCAGCATTTT. Amino acids: CALGARGPNQPQHF.

V usage is TRBV4-1 and J usage is TRBJ2-3; no firm D call. In germline, CDR1 is MGHRA, CDR2 YSYEKL. V shed 0 bases and J shed 6 bases, with 25 bases lying between them. The CDR3 is 19 amino acids. The CDR3 DNA follows: TGCGCCAGCAGCCAAGATACAATGATTACGTCATATAGTGGGGATACGCAGTATTTT. Protein sequence: CASSQDTMITSYSGDTQYF.

The genes are TRBV7-8 and TRBJ2-6, with TRBD2 identical over 13 bases. The CDR3 extends over 18 amino acids. V trimming: 4 bases; J trimming: 2 bases; junction bases outside the gene matches: 5. Germline V gives CDR1 SGHVS, CDR2 FQNEAQ. The CDR3, as DNA: TGTGCCAGCAGCTCTGAGACTAGCGGGAGGACTGGGGCCAACGTCCTGACTTTC. This sequence encodes CASSSETSGRTGANVLTF.

This chain connects TRBV18 to TRBJ2-3; D ambiguous. This CDR3 contains 11 residues. Germline-derived CDR1 and CDR2 are KGHSH and LQKENI. Between the trimmed V and J ends, which lost 5 bases and 6 bases, there was a span of 6 bases. The CDR3 nucleotides read TGTGCCAGCTCATTGGGTGATACGCAGTATTTT. This codes for CASSLGDTQYF. Using reference TRBV18 and TRBJ2-3 for the parts outside the CDR3, the full variable domain is NAGVMQNPRHLVRRRGQEARLRCSPMKGHSHVYWYRQLPEEGLKFMVYLQKENIIDESGMPKERFSAEFPKEGPSILRIQQVVRGDSAAYFCASSLGDTQYFGPGTRLTVL.